This TCR beta chain originates from a study of blood T cell repertoires in COVID-19 (dated by TCRdb to the early 2020s). Some background on the complete study: Samples covering the acute and convalescent phases of COVID-19 were provided by collaborators in the United States, Italy and Spain. Sample metadata almost always included a de-identified subject ID, COVID-19 status, age in years and sex. Where HLA class I and class II types were available, the types were taken from metadata supplied by the sample provider, not from assay-based typing. A freely available public database, intended as a resource for researchers studying the immune response to SARS-CoV-2, is where the repertoires were released. Samples came from the ongoing ImmuneRACE study (first 160 participants) plus 1,254 subjects from 6 global collaborators. The material from the prospective study consisted of cDNA or gDNA derived from T cells, B-cell-depleted T cells, or PBMCs. Deeply sampled blood TCRbeta repertoires from subjects exposed to, actively infected with, or recovered from COVID-19 were included in the dataset. Results and caveats for the whole study, not just this receptor: The quantity of clinical and demographic metadata differed by source and by participant and was supplied without curation.

Whole blood was collected in K2EDTA tubes by collaborating institutions according to the institutions' own protocols. For TCRbeta analysis, collaborator samples were shipped as frozen whole blood, as isolated PBMCs, or as DNA extracted from either sample type. The CDR3 goes from the cysteine to the phenylalanine over 18 residues. The retained sequence is limited to the CDR3, 54 bases, with the frame set at the first base. The germline ends are 26 bases apart after V is trimmed by 5 bases and J by 4 bases. The germline V gene (reference sequence) sets CDR1 to LNHNV and CDR2 to YYDKDF. A note on this clone: The specificity of this receptor is unknown. Nothing much larger sits one base from this clone, and base qualities are not available.

TCRbeta CDR3 regions were amplified from genomic DNA by means of the immunoSEQ Assay, a bias-controlled multiplex PCR. On the study's bioinformatics: The number of nucleated cells in each sample was estimated from the amplification of reference gene primers within the assay. To quantify the absolute abundance of each unique TCRbeta CDR3 rearrangement, sequence reads were collapsed and filtered. Productive Simpson clonality was computed per sample as the square root of Simpson's diversity index over productive rearrangements. TCRdb obtained this table from immuneACCESS and retained in-frame rearrangements with V and J assigned. These tables miss some clones; where compared with another copy, unresolved V genes account for less than half of the shortfall, and the remainder is unexplained. The V and J calls and the clone size are those of that table, but D and trimming were determined from the DNA. The sample has roughly 53,000 clones on record, about 77% of them singletons. Roughly 45% of the sample rests with the top ten.

The rearranged segments are TRBV15 and TRBJ1-2; the D gene remains uncertain. The clonotype was recovered from a man between 65 and 80 years old with active or convalescent COVID-19. The sequenced material came from peripheral blood. The nucleotide sequence reads TGTGCCACCAGCCCCTCGGGGTTTCGGCCGCCCCACGTCTATGGCTACACCTTC. It specifies CATSPSGFRPPHVYGYTF.